The clone carrying this T cell receptor beta chain occurred a few times. Looked up from germline, CDR1 is SGHRS and CDR2 is YFSETQ. V lost 0 bases and J lost 4, with 11 bases in between. CDR3 length: 15 amino acids. The record originates from a study of blood T cells in healthy people across ages. Sample-barcoded 5' priming and a J-beta primer mix drove a second PCR of roughly 6 to 12 cycles. TCRdb passed the 5' RACE reads through MiXCR, listing each CDR3 protein once. The table has approximately 780,000 distinct CDR3 sequences, around 24% seen once. The same sample was also studied in work on T cells of mothers and their children.

The TCR sequence derives from a boy between 10 and 17 years old in good health. The chain carries TRBV5-1 and TRBJ2-4; no firm D call. Source material: blood. As DNA, the CDR3 is TGCGCCAGCAGCTTGGACGCGACTCAAAAAAACATTCAGTACTTC. Translated: CASSLDATQKNIQYF.